Below are 25 T cell receptor beta chains sequenced from a single sample in a study of T cell repertoires in cytomegalovirus infection. One entry per CDR3 protein, called by TCRdb with MiXCR from the reads. Here the sample spans roughly 200,000 distinct CDR3 sequences, about 15% being singletons. Sequenced: CD8+ T cells from PBMCs. The receptors derive from a human donor in good health (CMV status not recorded). Some clones in this sample may be carry-over from other donors' samples.

The table lists this clonotype with a few counts. V usage is TRBV6-4 and J usage is TRBJ2-3; tentative D call: TRBD2 (5 bases). V lost 3 bases to trimming and J lost 2 bases, with 9 bases between them. Germline values: CDR1 MRHNA, CDR2 SNTAGT. The CDR3 totals 14 residues. The CDR3 nucleotides read TGTGCCAGCAGTGAGGCTAGCCTCACAGATACGCAGTATTTT. Translation: CASSEASLTDTQYF.

This chain joins TRBV7-2 and TRBJ2-7; D may be TRBD1 (6 bases). The CDR3 has 11 residues. Trimming shortened V by 7 bases and J by 7 bases, and 11 bases separated the two germline ends. Germline CDR1 SGHTA, CDR2 FQGNSA. Written as DNA, the CDR3 is TGTGCCAGCACCGCGAGGGGGGAGCAGTACTTC. This translates into CASTARGEQYF.

In this sample, this clonotype turned up a few times. The rearrangement uses TRBV6-6 and TRBJ2-2; 10 bases are shared with TRBD1. This CDR3 spans 17 amino acids. The germline gives CDR1 MNHNY, CDR2 SVGAGI (reference sequence). V trimming: 5 bases; J trimming: 3 bases; junction bases outside the gene matches: 9. In nucleotides, the CDR3 is TGTGCCAGCAGTGTAGGCCCGGGGACAGGGGACACCGGGGAGCTGTTTTTT. This sequence encodes CASSVGPGTGDTGELFF.

This clonotype has more than one count but fewer than ten. The J gene is TRBJ2-7, the V gene TRBV6-2 or TRBV6-3, with unresolved D. Germline CDR1 reads MNHEY; CDR2 reads SVGEGT. The CDR3 contains 18 residues. Trimming took off 6 bases at V and 0 bases at J, with 24 bases between the two ends. The CDR3 protein is CASSPVTMDVYISYEQYF. The CDR3 DNA sequence: TGTGCCAGCAGCCCCGTGACGATGGACGTCTACATCTCCTACGAGCAGTACTTC.

The J gene is TRBJ1-1, the V gene TRBV6-5; D call uncertain. The CDR3 runs 13 residues. Trimming pared 2 bases from V and 6 bases from J, leaving 10 bases between. The germline V gene has CDR1 MNHEY and CDR2 SVGAGI. The CDR3 reads CASSYGRTSEAFF. In DNA form, the CDR3 reads TGTGCCAGCAGTTACGGACGAACCTCTGAAGCTTTCTTT.

The genes are TRBV29-1 and TRBJ1-2; D is unclear. Germline CDR1 is SQVTM and CDR2 is ANQGSEA. This CDR3 contains 12 residues. V was pared by 1 base and J by 6 bases, with 9 bases between. The CDR3 DNA is TGCAGCGTTGAAGGAGGATTACATGGCTACACCTTC. It is translated as CSVEGGLHGYTF.

The table lists this clonotype with a count of one. J is TRBJ2-7 and V is TRBV7-6; the D call may be TRBD1 or TRBD2 (6 bases each). Germline CDR1 SGHVS, CDR2 FNYEAQ. V was shortened by 4 bases and J by 5 bases, with 18 bases between the two germline ends. The CDR3 consists of 15 residues. The CDR3 reads CASSSPGGLSHEQYF. In DNA, the CDR3 is TGTGCCAGCAGCTCCCCCGGGGGCCTGTCCCACGAGCAGTACTTC. Complete variable domain (other parts from reference TRBV7-6 and TRBJ2-7): GAGVSQSPRYKVTKRGQDVALRCDPISGHVSLYWYRQALGQGPEFLTYFNYEAQQDKSGLPNDRFSAERPEGSISTLTIQRTEQRDSAMYRCASSSPGGLSHEQYFGPGTRLTVT.

This clonotype was observed a handful of times. The V call is TRBV6-2 or TRBV6-3, the J call TRBJ2-1, with D maybe TRBD2 (5 bases). Trimming took 6 bases from V and 7 from J, leaving 16 bases between them. The CDR3 spans 14 residues. CDR1 is MNHEY, CDR2 SVGEGT, per germline. This CDR3 reads CASSSDILGNEQFF. The CDR3 bases are TGTGCCAGCAGCTCCGACATACTAGGAAATGAGCAGTTCTTC.

The chain joins TRBV7-9 to TRBJ2-4; 7 nucleotides agree with TRBD1. CDR1 is SEHNR and CDR2 is FQNEAQ in the germline V gene (reference sequence). CDR3 length equals 15 residues. The ends lost 11 bases at V and 0 bases at J; junction bases unmatched: 10. The CDR3 region has the DNA TGTGCCGCTGACGGACAGGCCACAGCCAAAAACATTCAGTACTTC. As protein: CAADGQATAKNIQYF.

This clonotype occurred a few times. V is TRBV4-1 and J is TRBJ2-3; TRBD2 aligns across 8 bases. The CDR3 contains 15 residues. Germline V lookup: CDR1 MGHRA, CDR2 YSYEKL. J gave up 3 bases and V 0 bases, and 2 bases lay outside the gene matches. The chain's CDR3 is CASSQDGGATDTQYF. The CDR3 DNA is TGCGCCAGCAGCCAAGACGGGGGGGCGACAGATACGCAGTATTTT.

This clonotype was counted a few times. This chain connects TRBV6-5 to TRBJ1-5; D remains unclear. There are 13 residues in the CDR3. Germline assignment: CDR1 MNHEY and CDR2 SVGAGI. Trimming left V 2 bases short and J 2 bases short, with 4 bases between. CDR3 region: CASSYVGNQPQHF. As DNA, the CDR3 is TGTGCCAGCAGTTACGTGGGCAATCAGCCCCAGCATTTT.

The chain has TRBV11-2 and TRBJ1-5, with 10 positions matching TRBD1. Germline V gene sequence: CDR1 SGHAT, CDR2 FQNNGV. CDR3 length equals 16 residues. The trim removed 1 base at V and 0 bases at J, leaving 0 bases unmatched. Here the CDR3 DNA reads TGTGCCAGCAGCTTAGGGGACAGGGGTAGCAATCAGCCCCAGCATTTT. It is translated as CASSLGDRGSNQPQHF.

The chain has TRBV7-6 and TRBJ2-1, with 11 positions matching TRBD2. The V and J ends lost 1 base and 10 bases, in that order; junction bases with no gene match: 6. The CDR3 extends over 15 amino acids. Germline CDR1 reads SGHVS; CDR2 reads FNYEAQ. CDR3 protein: CASSLDSGGVREQFF. The DNA of the CDR3 is TGTGCCAGCAGCTTAGATAGCGGGGGGGTCAGAGAGCAGTTCTTC.

The chain uses TRBV2 and TRBJ1-6, with TRBD1 matching 10 bases. The CDR3 totals 15 residues. V gave up 4 bases and J gave up 9 bases; unmatched junction bases: 6. Germline values: CDR1 SNHLY, CDR2 FYNNEI. The CDR3 nucleotides are TGTGCCAGCAGTGCGGGACAGGGGAATACTTCACCCCTCCACTTT. Its translation is CASSAGQGNTSPLHF. Supplemented by reference TRBV2 and TRBJ1-6, the full variable domain reads EPEVTQTPSHQVTQMGQEVILRCVPISNHLYFYWYRQILGQKVEFLVSFYNNEISEKSEIFDDQFSVERPDGSNFTLKIRSTKLEDSAMYFCASSAGQGNTSPLHFGNGTRLTVT.

This chain joins TRBV7-9 and TRBJ2-7, with a tentative D call TRBD1 (5 bases). This CDR3 is 15 amino acids long. The ends were cut back, 0 bases at V and 1 base at J, with 10 bases in the middle. In germline, CDR1 is SEHNR, CDR2 FQNEAQ (reference sequence). The CDR3, as DNA: TGTGCCAGCAGCTTAGCGCGAAGGGGATCCTACGAGCAGTACTTC. As protein: CASSLARRGSYEQYF.

The V gene is TRBV2, the J gene TRBJ1-1; D is perhaps TRBD1 (6 bases). V was clipped by 7 bases and J by 0 bases, with 15 bases between them. Germline CDR1 reads SNHLY; CDR2 reads FYNNEI. The CDR3 consists of 15 residues. This CDR3 reads CASIWTAELNTEAFF. For the CDR3, the DNA is TGTGCCAGCATTTGGACAGCGGAATTGAACACTGAAGCTTTCTTT.

The chain uses TRBV5-1 and TRBJ2-7, with TRBD2 identical over 9 bases. The CDR3 extends over 15 amino acids. Germline CDR1 is SGHRS and CDR2 is YFSETQ. Unmatched junction bases numbered 7, after V lost 1 base and J lost 5 bases. The CDR3 sequence is CASSLPSAGGNEQYF. The DNA for the CDR3 is TGCGCCAGCAGCTTGCCCTCCGCGGGGGGGAACGAGCAGTACTTC.

The chain's CDR3 is CASSPKGEGTKNIQYF. The CDR3 region has the DNA TGTGCCAGCTCACCAAAGGGTGAAGGGACCAAAAACATTCAGTACTTC. V gene TRBV18 combines with J gene TRBJ2-4; D unresolved. CDR3 size: 16 residues. V was clipped by 2 bases and J by 2 bases, with 13 bases between them. The V gene's germline CDR1 is KGHSH and CDR2 LQKENI. The whole variable domain, filled in from reference TRBV18 and TRBJ2-4, reads NAGVMQNPRHLVRRRGQEARLRCSPMKGHSHVYWYRQLPEEGLKFMVYLQKENIIDESGMPKERFSAEFPKEGPSILRIQQVVRGDSAAYFCASSPKGEGTKNIQYFGAGTRLSVL.

The table lists this clonotype with a few counts. V is TRBV7-2 and J is TRBJ2-7; the match to TRBD1 covers 9 bases. CDR1 is SGHTA and CDR2 is FQGNSA in the germline V gene. The CDR3 runs 15 residues. Trimming removed 5 bases from V and 2 bases from J; junction bases left unmatched: 7. The CDR3 protein is CASSPERDRAYEQYF. The CDR3 DNA follows: TGTGCCAGCAGCCCCGAGCGGGACAGGGCCTACGAGCAGTACTTC.

This chain's CDR3 is CASSETTASDNEQFF. CDR3 nucleotide sequence: TGTGCCAGCAGTGAAACGACAGCGTCCGACAATGAGCAGTTCTTC. The V and J genes are TRBV2 and TRBJ2-1, with D perhaps TRBD1 (5 bases). The V end was cut by 2 bases, the J end by 5 bases, with 13 bases between. From germline, CDR1 is SNHLY and CDR2 FYNNEI. This CDR3 is 15 amino acids long.

With regard to this clonotype: Sequence at one end of the junction differs from germline and may be a read error. The chain is built from TRBV7-6 and TRBJ2-1; D may correspond to TRBD1 or TRBD2 (5 bases each). Germline V lookup: CDR1 SGHVS, CDR2 FNYEAQ. The CDR3 loop spans 14 amino acids. CDR3 sequence reads: CASSLGGAYNEQSF. In nucleotides, the CDR3 is TGTGCCAGCAGCTTAGGAGGGGCCTACAATGAGCAGTCCTTC.

This clonotype was recorded a few times. The V call is TRBV28, the J call TRBJ1-1; D remains unclear. The germline V gene has CDR1 MDHEN and CDR2 SYDVKM. V was trimmed by 7 bases and J by 5 bases, leaving 17 bases between them. This CDR3 has 14 amino acids. CDR3 amino acids: CASKYPFRGTEAFF. The CDR3 DNA reads TGTGCCAGCAAGTACCCCTTTCGTGGAACTGAAGCTTTCTTT. Based on the CDR3 plus reference TRBV28 and TRBJ1-1, the full variable domain is DVKVTQSSRYLVKRTGEKVFLECVQDMDHENMFWYRQDPGLGLRLIYFSYDVKMKEKGDIPEGYSVSREKKERFSLILESASTNQTSMYLCASKYPFRGTEAFFGQGTRLTVV.

This clonotype appeared a few times. The CDR3 DNA reads as TGTGCCAGCAGCTCTCGGACAGGGGGGGTCATGAACACTGAAGCTTTCTTT. This translates into CASSSRTGGVMNTEAFF. The chain joins TRBV7-2 to TRBJ1-1, with 10 bases lining up with TRBD1. The CDR3 is 17 amino acids. The ends lost 4 bases at V and 0 bases at J; junction bases unmatched: 8. Looked up from germline, CDR1 is SGHTA and CDR2 is FQGNSA.

V and J are TRBV7-2 and TRBJ1-4; 9 nucleotides align to TRBD1. The CDR3 contains 16 residues. Germline CDR1 is SGHTA and CDR2 is FQGNSA. The V and J ends lost 3 bases and 5 bases, in that order; junction bases with no gene match: 7. CDR3 sequence reads: CASSLGVGTGNEKLFF. For the CDR3, the DNA is TGTGCCAGCAGCTTGGGCGTTGGGACAGGGAATGAAAAACTGTTTTTT. Using reference TRBV7-2 and TRBJ1-4 for the parts outside the CDR3, the full variable domain is GAGVSQSPSNKVTEKGKDVELRCDPISGHTALYWYRQSLGQGLEFLIYFQGNSAPDKSGLPSDRFSAERTGGSVSTLTIQRTQQEDSAVYLCASSLGVGTGNEKLFFGSGTQLSVL.

This clonotype has only a few counts. The chain is built from TRBV7-9 and TRBJ2-7, with TRBD2 identical over 13 bases. With V trimmed by 5 bases and J by 3 bases, 7 bases remained unmatched. Germline assignment: CDR1 SEHNR and CDR2 FQNEAQ (reference sequence). The CDR3 is 16 amino acids. The CDR3 sequence is CASSPRLAGGLYEQYF. The CDR3 nucleotides read TGTGCCAGCAGCCCCAGACTAGCGGGGGGACTCTACGAGCAGTACTTC.